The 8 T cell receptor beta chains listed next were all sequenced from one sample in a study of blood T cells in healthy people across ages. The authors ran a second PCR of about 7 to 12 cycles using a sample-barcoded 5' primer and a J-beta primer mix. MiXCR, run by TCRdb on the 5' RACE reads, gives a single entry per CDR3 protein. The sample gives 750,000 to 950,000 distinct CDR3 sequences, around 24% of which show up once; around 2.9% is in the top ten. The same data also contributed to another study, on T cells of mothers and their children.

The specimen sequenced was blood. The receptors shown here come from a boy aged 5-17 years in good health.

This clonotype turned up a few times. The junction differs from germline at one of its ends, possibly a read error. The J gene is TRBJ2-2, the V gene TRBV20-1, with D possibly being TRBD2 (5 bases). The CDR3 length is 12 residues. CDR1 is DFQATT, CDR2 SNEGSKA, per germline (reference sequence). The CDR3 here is CSAPFPPGELVF. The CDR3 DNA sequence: TGCAGTGCTCCTTTTCCCCCCGGGGAGCTGGTTTTT.

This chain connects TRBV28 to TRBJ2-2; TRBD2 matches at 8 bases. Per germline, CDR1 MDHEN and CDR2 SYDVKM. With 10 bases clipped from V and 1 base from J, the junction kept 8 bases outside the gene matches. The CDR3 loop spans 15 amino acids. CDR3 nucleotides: TGTGCCACCCTCCGAGCGGGGGTGAACACCGGGGAGCTGTTTTTT. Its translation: CATLRAGVNTGELFF.

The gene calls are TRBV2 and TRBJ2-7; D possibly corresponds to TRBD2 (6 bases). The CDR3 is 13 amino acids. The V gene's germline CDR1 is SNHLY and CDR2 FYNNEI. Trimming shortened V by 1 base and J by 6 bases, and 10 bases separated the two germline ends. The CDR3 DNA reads TGTGCCAGCAGTGAAGTGGCCGGGGGCGAGCAGTACTTC. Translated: CASSEVAGGEQYF.

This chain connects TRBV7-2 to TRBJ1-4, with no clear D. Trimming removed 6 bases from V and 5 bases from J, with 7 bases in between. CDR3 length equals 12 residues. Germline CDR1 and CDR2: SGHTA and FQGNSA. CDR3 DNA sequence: TGTGCCAGCAGTCGCCAGAATGAAAAACTGTTTTTT. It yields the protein CASSRQNEKLFF.

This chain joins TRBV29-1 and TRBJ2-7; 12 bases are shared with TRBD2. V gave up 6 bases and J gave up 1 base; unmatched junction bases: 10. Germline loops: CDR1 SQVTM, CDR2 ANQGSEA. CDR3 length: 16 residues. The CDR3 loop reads CSVILAGGPTSYEQYF. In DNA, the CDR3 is TGCAGCGTAATACTAGCGGGGGGCCCTACATCCTACGAGCAGTACTTC.

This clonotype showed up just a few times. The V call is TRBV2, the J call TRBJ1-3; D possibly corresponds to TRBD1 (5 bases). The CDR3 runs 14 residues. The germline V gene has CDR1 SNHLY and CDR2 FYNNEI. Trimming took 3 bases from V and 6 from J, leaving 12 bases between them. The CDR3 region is CASSEAGTLNTIYF. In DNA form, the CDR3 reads TGTGCCAGCAGTGAGGCGGGGACTTTAAACACCATATATTTT. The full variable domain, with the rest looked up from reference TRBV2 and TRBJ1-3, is EPEVTQTPSHQVTQMGQEVILRCVPISNHLYFYWYRQILGQKVEFLVSFYNNEISEKSEIFDDQFSVERPDGSNFTLKIRSTKLEDSAMYFCASSEAGTLNTIYFGEGSWLTVV.

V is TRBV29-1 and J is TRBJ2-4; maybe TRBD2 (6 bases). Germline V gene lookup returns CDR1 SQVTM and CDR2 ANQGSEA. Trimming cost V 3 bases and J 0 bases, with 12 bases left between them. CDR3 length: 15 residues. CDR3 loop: CSVEAGGVAKNIQYF. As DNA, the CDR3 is TGCAGCGTTGAGGCCGGGGGAGTAGCCAAAAACATTCAGTACTTC. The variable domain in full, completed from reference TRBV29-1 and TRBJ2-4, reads SAVISQKPSRDICQRGTSLTIQCQVDSQVTMMFWYRQQPGQSLTLIATANQGSEATYESGFVIDKFPISRPNLTFSTLTVSNMSPEDSSIYLCSVEAGGVAKNIQYFGAGTRLSVL.

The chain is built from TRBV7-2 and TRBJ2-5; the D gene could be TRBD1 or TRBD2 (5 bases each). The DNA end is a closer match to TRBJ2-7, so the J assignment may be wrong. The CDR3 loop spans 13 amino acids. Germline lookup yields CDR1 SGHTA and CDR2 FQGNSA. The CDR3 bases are TGTGCCAGCAGAGAGACCTTGAGGGGCGAGCAGTACTTC. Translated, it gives CASRETLRGEQYF.